A single sample gave rise to the 20 T cell receptor beta chains below, sequenced in a study of glioma-infiltrating T cells. The iRepertoire nested amplicon-rescue multiplex PCR amplified TCR alpha and beta CDR3s from RNA. One entry per CDR3 protein, called by TCRdb with MiXCR from the multiplex PCR reads. The data show 160,000 or so distinct CDR3 sequences, with over 40% seen just once and roughly 5.2% held by the top ten. Source material: glioma tissue, nonneoplastic brain tissue, or PBMCs (not recorded which). The receptors were gathered from a human donor with low-grade glioma or glioblastoma, undergoing nonglioma brain surgery, or in good health (not recorded which).

This clonotype appeared many times. The CDR3 spells CSAGGADTQYF. In DNA, the CDR3 is TGCAGTGCTGGGGGGGCAGATACGCAGTATTTT. This rearrangement joins TRBV20-1 to TRBJ2-3, with TRBD2 matching 7 bases. Germline CDR1 and CDR2: DFQATT and SNEGSKA (reference sequence). CDR3 length equals 11 residues. V was pared by 5 bases and J by 4 bases, with 0 bases of the junction left unmatched.

Comments on this clonotype: A clone one base away is much larger, so this may be a read error. V is TRBV20-1 and J is TRBJ2-7, with 10 nucleotides matching TRBD2. Trimming removed 3 bases from V and 7 bases from J; junction bases left unmatched: 15. Germline loops: CDR1 DFQATT, CDR2 SNEGSKA (reference sequence). The CDR3 loop spans 16 amino acids. The CDR3: CSARDLYSGRSNEQYF. CDR3 coding DNA: TGCAGTGCTAGGGACCTATATAGCGGGAGGTCCAATGAGCAGTACTTC.

The chain is built from TRBV20-1 and TRBJ2-4; 8 bases align to TRBD2. Germline V gene data show CDR1 as DFQATT and CDR2 as SNEGSKA (reference sequence). This CDR3 is 14 amino acids long. The CDR3 protein is CRSRTGGPWDIQYF. For the CDR3, the DNA is TGCAGAAGCAGGACGGGAGGGCCTTGGGACATTCAGTACTTC.

On this clonotype: A much larger clone differs from this one at a single base, so this may be a read error. The V call is TRBV28, the J call TRBJ2-5; 7 bases are shared with TRBD1. Germline lookup yields CDR1 MDHEN and CDR2 SYDVKM. Germline trimming cut 6 bases from V and 4 bases from J; bases unmatched to any gene: 8. The CDR3 loop spans 14 amino acids. The CDR3 spells CASRFQGERETQYF. The DNA for the CDR3 is TGTGCCAGCAGATTTCAGGGGGAGCGAGAGACCCAGTACTTC.

This clonotype has a count of ten or more. The chain carries TRBV14 and TRBJ2-5, with 11 bases identical to TRBD2. V dropped 2 bases and J dropped 2; count of bases not matched to a gene: 1. The CDR3 sequence is 15 residues long. Germline V gene lookup returns CDR1 SGHDN and CDR2 FVKESK. DNA for the CDR3: TGTGCCAGCAGCCAACTAGCGGGAGGACAAGAGACCCAGTACTTC. It specifies CASSQLAGGQETQYF.

This clonotype was counted many times. The rearrangement joins TRBV27 to TRBJ2-5, with 7 bases identical to TRBD1. CDR1 is MNHEY, CDR2 SMNVEV, per germline (reference sequence). This CDR3 comprises 14 residues. The ends lost 4 bases at V and 5 bases at J; junction bases unmatched: 7. CDR3 region: CASSSDRDDETQYF. CDR3 coding DNA: TGTGCCAGCAGTTCAGACAGGGACGACGAGACCCAGTACTTC.

This clonotype was seen ten or more times. The V gene is TRBV19, the J gene TRBJ2-3; no clear D. Looked up from germline, CDR1 is LNHDA and CDR2 is SQIVND (reference sequence). This CDR3 is 12 amino acids long. The V end lost 7 bases, the J end lost 0 bases, and 5 bases lay between the germline ends. CDR3 DNA sequence: TGTGCCAGTAAGGATAGCACAGATACGCAGTATTTT. It codes for CASKDSTDTQYF.

A note on this clonotype: A junction boundary mismatches the germline segment, possibly from a read error. This chain connects TRBV19 to TRBJ2-1, with D unclear. This CDR3 is 15 amino acids long. The germline V gene has CDR1 LNHDA and CDR2 SQIVND (reference sequence). This CDR3 reads CASRSILEINNEQFF. The CDR3 DNA follows: TGCGCCAGTCGTTCTATTCTGGAGATCAACAATGAGCAGTTCTTC.

Remarks on this clonotype: This may arise from a read error, as a much more abundant clone is one base away. This chain joins TRBV28 and TRBJ2-7; perhaps TRBD2 as D (5 bases). The CDR3 has 16 residues. Germline-derived CDR1 and CDR2 are MDHEN and SYDVKM. The CDR3 DNA is TGTGCCAGCACTTTAGGTTATGCGGGCCCGTCCTACGAGCAGTACTTC. This gives the protein CASTLGYAGPSYEQYF.

V usage is TRBV9 and J usage is TRBJ2-3; 10 nucleotides agree with TRBD1. Germline CDR1 and CDR2: SGDLS and YYNGEE. With V trimmed by 2 bases and J by 2 bases, 2 bases remained unmatched. This CDR3 region has 15 residues. The chain's CDR3 is CASSVGQGNTDTQYF. The CDR3 DNA follows: TGTGCCAGCAGCGTGGGACAGGGGAACACAGATACGCAGTATTTT.

This clonotype appeared a few times. The genes are TRBV29-1 and TRBJ2-7, with TRBD2 identical over 9 bases. The CDR3 has 13 residues. Germline CDR1 reads SQVTM; CDR2 reads ANQGSEA. The trim removed 7 bases at V and 2 bases at J, leaving 6 bases unmatched. CDR3 sequence (DNA): TGCAGCGCCCTAGCGGGGAAGACCTACGAGCAGTACTTC. Translation: CSALAGKTYEQYF.

Note on this clonotype: A clone one base away is much larger, so this may be a read error. CDR3 loop: CASSPSGGGTEDFF. The CDR3 region has the DNA TGTGCCAGCTCACCAAGTGGAGGGGGCACTGAAGATTTCTTT. The chain employs TRBV18 and TRBJ1-1, with TRBD1 matching 7 bases. This CDR3 region has 14 residues. Germline V lookup: CDR1 KGHSH, CDR2 LQKENI.

A note on this clonotype: A much more abundant neighbour one base away suggests this may be a read error. V gene TRBV20-1 combines with J gene TRBJ2-1; tentatively, D is TRBD2 (6 bases). The CDR3 is 15 residues long. The germline CDR1 and CDR2 sequences are DFQATT and SNEGSKA (reference sequence). The CDR3 bases are TGCAGTGCTAGAGAGGGACTGACGATCGACAATGAGAAGTTCTTC. Translated: CSAREGLTIDNEKFF.

At least ten counts were recorded for this clonotype. The chain joins TRBV28 to TRBJ1-5, with TRBD1 as a possible D gene (5 bases). CDR1 and CDR2 from the germline V gene are MDHEN and SYDVKM. CDR3 length equals 15 residues. Trimming left V 3 bases short and J 1 base short, with 10 bases between. CDR3 amino acids: CASSLITGSNQPQHF. As DNA, the CDR3 is TGTGCCAGCAGTTTGATAACAGGAAGCAATCAGCCCCAGCATTTT.

This clonotype was detected many times. The J gene is TRBJ1-1, the V gene TRBV19; perhaps TRBD1 as D (5 bases). Trimming cost V 1 base and J 1 base, with 7 bases left between them. The CDR3 loop spans 14 amino acids. The germline V gene has CDR1 LNHDA and CDR2 SQIVND (reference sequence). The CDR3 is CASSIGQTNTEAFF. CDR3 coding DNA: TGTGCCAGTAGTATAGGACAGACGAACACTGAAGCTTTCTTT.

The CDR3 bases are TGCGCCAGCAGCTTGTCCTGGGGTACTGAAGCTTTCTTT. Its protein is CASSLSWGTEAFF. The gene calls are TRBV5-1 and TRBJ1-1; D ambiguous. In germline, CDR1 is SGHRS, CDR2 YFSETQ. This CDR3 has 13 amino acids. V lost 1 base to trimming and J lost 5 bases, with 9 bases between them.

Remarks on this clonotype: A much more abundant neighbour one base away suggests this may be a read error. The chain recombines TRBV2 with TRBJ2-3; D is possibly TRBD2 (5 bases). CDR3 size: 16 residues. V lost 6 bases, J lost 3 bases, and 19 bases lay in between. Per germline, CDR1 SNHLY and CDR2 FYNNEI. The CDR3 nucleotides are TGTGCCAGCAGCTCGGACGGAGTACTAGGGACAGATACGCAGTATTTT. Encoded protein: CASSSDGVLGTDTQYF.

A remark on this clonotype: This may stem from a read error, because a much larger clone lies one nucleotide away. The CDR3 does not close with the conserved phenylalanine or tryptophan, likely indicating a read error. The gene calls are TRBV19 and TRBJ1-1; D remains unclear. This CDR3 comprises 13 residues. CDR1 and CDR2 (germline): LNHDA, SQIVND (reference sequence). The V and J ends lost 6 bases and 1 base respectively, with 9 bases between them. Here the CDR3 reads CASSKVTNTEAFS. CDR3 sequence (DNA): TGTGCCAGTAGCAAGGTGACGAACACTGAAGCTTTCTCT.

V and J are TRBV29-1 and TRBJ2-5, with TRBD1 matching over 9 bases. The junction had 8 bases not matched to a gene; V was cut back by 7 bases and J by 5 bases. The germline CDR1 and CDR2 sequences are SQVTM and ANQGSEA. The CDR3 contains 13 residues. CDR3 region: CSARLGQGETQYF. DNA of the CDR3: TGCAGCGCCCGCCTTGGACAGGGGGAGACCCAGTACTTC.

Turning to this clonotype: The junction does not match germline at one end; this may be a read error. V and J are TRBV28 and TRBJ1-5, with D uncertain. Germline CDR1 MDHEN, CDR2 SYDVKM. CDR3 length: 16 amino acids. CDR3 loop: CASSTTGLGGNQPHHF. The CDR3, as DNA: TGTGCCAGCAGTACGACCGGGTTGGGAGGCAATCAGCCCCATCATTTT.